This T cell receptor (beta chain) was sequenced in a study of T cells in tuberculosis. Background on the study: This South African cohort compared adolescents with or without latent tuberculosis against adults with active tuberculosis.

Findings of the study overall: Cases with active tuberculosis were adults, while controls were adolescents. Smaller alpha distances in active tuberculosis partly reflected shorter CDR3-alpha lengths.

Details on this clone: Its antigen remains unknown.

Germline lookup yields CDR1 MDHEN and CDR2 SYDVKM. The V gene lost 6 bases and the J gene lost 3 bases, with 18 bases spanning the gap. CDR3 size: 15 residues. Tuberculin skin test and IGRA determined adolescents' latent tuberculosis status at entry. Libraries were prepared by immunoSEQ multiplex PCR; TCRdb keeps only in-frame clonotypes and omits some of them. The sample holds tens of thousands of clones; around 87% are singletons and the top ten take roughly 14%. The sample taken for sequencing was PBMCs. The clonotype was recovered from a donor aged 10 to 29 with latent tuberculosis or without tuberculosis infection. This rearrangement joins TRBV28 to TRBJ2-7; tentatively, D is TRBD2 (6 bases). CDR3 coding DNA: TGTGCCAGCAGCTCTCAGAGGAAGGGACTCTACGAGCAGTACTTC. Amino acids: CASSSQRKGLYEQYF.